These 22 T cell receptor beta chains were all obtained from the same sample, sequenced in a study of T cell responses to AZD1222 COVID-19 vaccine. The repertoire was sequenced with immunoSEQ multiplex PCR; TCRdb's copy has only in-frame clones and lacks some. The sample has under 150,000 clones, about 91% seen once. The input for sequencing was peripheral blood, taken on day 0 of AZD1222 vaccination. These receptor sequences come from an adult in good health.

V gene TRBV19 combines with J gene TRBJ2-5, with TRBD1 identical over 8 bases. CDR1 and CDR2 (germline): LNHDA, SQIVND (reference sequence). This CDR3 comprises 13 residues. V lost 6 bases and J lost 5; bases outside the gene matches: 5. The CDR3 region is CASSAQGVETQYF. Written as DNA, the CDR3 is TGTGCCAGTAGCGCACAGGGGGTGGAGACCCAGTACTTC.

This chain's CDR3 is CASRTGVSNYGYTF. CDR3 nucleotide sequence: TGTGCCAGTAGGACAGGGGTCTCTAACTATGGCTACACCTTC. This chain links TRBV19 with TRBJ1-2, with TRBD1 matching over 8 bases. Germline trimming cut 6 bases from V and 0 bases from J; bases unmatched to any gene: 3. Germline CDR1 reads LNHDA; CDR2 reads SQIVND (reference sequence). The CDR3 runs 14 residues.

V is TRBV5-6 and J is TRBJ1-3; D gene uncertain. Germline assignment: CDR1 SGHDT and CDR2 YYEEEE. Trimming removed 10 bases at V and 4 bases at J, with 6 bases between. The CDR3 has 10 amino acids. The CDR3, as DNA: TGTGCCCGACGGGGAAACACCATATATTTT. Translation: CARRGNTIYF. Supplemented by reference TRBV5-6 and TRBJ1-3, the full variable domain reads DAGVTQSPTHLIKTRGQQVTLRCSPKSGHDTVSWYQQALGQGPQFIFQYYEEEERQRGNFPDRFSGHQFPNYSSELNVNALLLGDSALYLCARRGNTIYFGEGSWLTVV.

The chain combines TRBV9 with TRBJ1-2, with D unresolved. The CDR3 runs 14 residues. Trimming removed 4 bases from V and 2 bases from J, with 12 bases in between. The germline V gene has CDR1 SGDLS and CDR2 YYNGEE. The CDR3 loop is CASSPDGENYGYTF. CDR3 bases: TGTGCCAGCAGCCCGGACGGGGAAAACTATGGCTACACCTTC. The full variable domain, in which reference TRBV9 and TRBJ1-2 provide the parts outside the CDR3, is DSGVTQTPKHLITATGQRVTLRCSPRSGDLSVYWYQQSLDQGLQFLIQYYNGEERAKGNILERFSAQQFPDLHSELNLSSLELGDSALYFCASSPDGENYGYTFGSGTRLTVV.

This chain joins TRBV27 and TRBJ1-4, with 8 bases that match TRBD1. V was clipped by 4 bases and J by 8 bases; unmatched bases: 9. Per germline, CDR1 MNHEY and CDR2 SMNVEV (reference sequence). The length of the CDR3 is 15 residues. CDR3 in amino acids: CASSSAQGAVEKLFF. CDR3 bases: TGTGCCAGCAGTTCGGCGCAGGGGGCGGTCGAAAAACTGTTTTTT.

The chain employs TRBV11-3 and TRBJ2-2, with 7 positions matching TRBD2. The CDR3 extends over 14 amino acids. V gave up 5 bases and J gave up 7 bases; unmatched junction bases: 7. Germline V gene data show CDR1 as SGHNT and CDR2 as YENEEA. The chain's CDR3 is CASSPIAGGGELFF. The CDR3, as DNA: TGTGCCAGCAGCCCTATAGCGGGTGGCGGGGAGCTGTTTTTT.

The chain has TRBV4-1 and TRBJ1-1, with unresolved D. Germline CDR1 and CDR2: MGHRA and YSYEKL. V lost 0 bases and J 1 base, leaving 6 bases between the germline ends. The CDR3 consists of 14 residues. The CDR3 sequence is CASSQDGSNTEAFF. For the CDR3, the DNA is TGCGCCAGCAGCCAAGACGGGTCGAACACTGAAGCTTTCTTT.

This rearrangement joins TRBV13 to TRBJ2-5, with 7 bases identical to TRBD2. The CDR3 extends over 14 amino acids. V lost 3 bases and J lost 1; bases outside the gene matches: 2. Looked up from germline, CDR1 is PRHDT and CDR2 is FYEKMQ (reference sequence). As DNA, the CDR3 is TGTGCCAGCAGCTTGCTAGCGGCCCAAGAGACCCAGTACTTC. It is translated as CASSLLAAQETQYF. Looking up the rest from reference TRBV13 and TRBJ2-5 gives the full variable domain: AAGVIQSPRHLIKEKRETATLKCYPIPRHDTVYWYQQGPGQDPQFLISFYEKMQSDKGSIPDRFSAQQFSDYHSELNMSSLELGDSALYFCASSLLAAQETQYFGPGTRLLVL.

The genes are TRBV10-3 and TRBJ1-2; 9 nucleotides agree with TRBD1. After removal of 4 bases from V and 5 bases from J, the junction contained 11 bases not matched to a gene. The CDR3 contains 16 residues. Germline CDR1 ENHRY, CDR2 SYGVKD. The chain's CDR3 is CAISATPLGQGYGYTF. The CDR3 region has the DNA TGTGCCATCAGTGCAACCCCCTTGGGACAGGGATATGGCTACACCTTC.

This clone turned up a few times. This rearrangement joins TRBV4-1 to TRBJ2-7; 14 bases are a match to TRBD2. The CDR3 has 21 amino acids. Looked up from germline, CDR1 is MGHRA and CDR2 is YSYEKL. With 4 bases clipped from V and 1 base from J, the junction kept 18 bases outside the gene matches. The CDR3 coding sequence is TGCGCCAGCAGCCTCTTCAACCTCCCCGGGACTAGCGGGAGTCTATCCTACGAGCAGTACTTC. This sequence encodes CASSLFNLPGTSGSLSYEQYF.

A remark on this clone: Lacking the conserved final phenylalanine or tryptophan, this CDR3 likely reflects a read error. The DNA is left out, because the CDR3 cannot be placed on it with certainty; the CDR3 is given as TCRdb lists it. CDR3 protein: CASSPFRGNNCL. J is TRBJ1-2 and V is TRBV9. Counting both end residues, the CDR3 totals 12 amino acids. Germline V gives CDR1 SGDLS, CDR2 YYNGEE.

The DNA for the CDR3 is TGTGCCAGCAGCTCCGGGACAGGGTGGACTGAAGCTTTCTTT. Translation: CASSSGTGWTEAFF. The chain recombines TRBV5-6 with TRBJ1-1, with 9 bases identical to TRBD1. This CDR3 contains 14 residues. J was trimmed by 5 bases and V by 3 bases; bases with no gene match: 5. Germline V gene data show CDR1 as SGHDT and CDR2 as YYEEEE.

The rearrangement joins TRBV4-2 to TRBJ2-7; D not certain. This CDR3 comprises 14 residues. CDR1 and CDR2 from the germline V gene are LGHNA and YNFKEQ. Trimming stripped 0 bases from V and 3 bases from J, with 9 bases between. The CDR3 region has the DNA TGTGCCAGCAGCCAAGATGCGGAGATCTACGAGCAGTACTTC. Translating it yields CASSQDAEIYEQYF.

The rearrangement uses TRBV2 and TRBJ1-2; D is unclear. CDR1 and CDR2 from the germline V gene are SNHLY and FYNNEI. This CDR3 spans 13 amino acids. V lost 3 bases and J lost 4, with 9 bases in between. The CDR3 nucleotides are TGTGCCAGCAGTGATGGCAGGAGCTATGGCTACACCTTC. This codes for CASSDGRSYGYTF.

The chain combines TRBV4-3 with TRBJ2-7; 10 bases fit TRBD2. The CDR3 extends over 17 amino acids. V trimming: 1 base; J trimming: 1 base; junction bases outside the gene matches: 7. Per germline, CDR1 LGHNA and CDR2 YSLEER. This CDR3 reads CASSQGFQREGSYEQYF. The CDR3 DNA reads as TGCGCCAGCAGCCAAGGCTTCCAGCGGGAGGGATCCTACGAGCAGTACTTC.

This clone was observed a single time. The J gene is TRBJ1-1, the V gene TRBV3-1 (or the pseudogene TRBV3-2), with D possibly matching TRBD1 (6 bases). Germline assignment: CDR1 LGHDT and CDR2 YNNKEL (reference sequence). The V end lost 1 base, the J end lost 7 bases, and 13 bases lay between the germline ends. The CDR3 extends over 14 amino acids. The CDR3, as DNA: TGTGCCAGCAGCCAAGGGACCAGGGGAGGTGAAGCTTTCTTT. It is translated as CASSQGTRGGEAFF.

The V call is TRBV29-1, the J call TRBJ1-1; the D is unclear. CDR3 size: 13 residues. V gave up 0 bases and J gave up 6 bases, with 11 bases separating them. Germline values: CDR1 SQVTM, CDR2 ANQGSEA. CDR3: CSVEDLLGSEAFF. The CDR3, as DNA: TGCAGCGTTGAAGATCTATTGGGATCTGAAGCTTTCTTT. Supplemented by reference TRBV29-1 and TRBJ1-1, the full variable domain reads SAVISQKPSRDICQRGTSLTIQCQVDSQVTMMFWYRQQPGQSLTLIATANQGSEATYESGFVIDKFPISRPNLTFSTLTVSNMSPEDSSIYLCSVEDLLGSEAFFGQGTRLTVV.

The chain employs TRBV10-3 and TRBJ2-5, with D perhaps TRBD2 (5 bases). This CDR3 comprises 12 residues. CDR1 and CDR2 (germline): ENHRY, SYGVKD. The V end lost 10 bases, the J end lost 4 bases, and 13 bases lay between the germline ends. Here the CDR3 reads CATGVMRETQYF. CDR3 nucleotides: TGTGCCACCGGGGTTATGCGAGAGACCCAGTACTTC.

CDR3 region: CASSWVEGYEQYF. The CDR3 DNA is TGTGCCAGCAGTTGGGTCGAAGGCTACGAGCAGTACTTC. The chain combines TRBV28 with TRBJ2-7, with unresolved D. Germline V gene lookup returns CDR1 MDHEN and CDR2 SYDVKM. V dropped 4 bases and J dropped 3 bases, with 10 bases sitting between them. The CDR3 contains 13 residues.

The chain recombines TRBV5-4 with TRBJ2-5; D gene ambiguous. Germline V CDR1 and CDR2: SGHNT, YYREEE (reference sequence). With 2 bases removed from V and 7 bases from J, the gap between germline ends came to 12 bases. The CDR3 is 13 amino acids. CDR3 in DNA: TGTGCCAGCAGCTTTTTGGCCGCCGGGACCCAGTACTTC. It is translated as CASSFLAAGTQYF.

This clone appeared a single time. The chain combines TRBV5-1 with TRBJ2-7, with a tentative D call TRBD2 (6 bases). CDR1 and CDR2 from the germline V gene are SGHRS and YFSETQ. CDR3 size: 15 residues. Trimming stripped 0 bases from V and 2 bases from J, with 12 bases between. This chain's CDR3 is CASSLEPSVAYEQYF. The CDR3 coding sequence is TGCGCCAGCAGCTTGGAGCCTAGCGTCGCCTACGAGCAGTACTTC.

CDR3 coding DNA: TGTGCCAGTAGTATAGGGGTGGACTATGGCTACACCTTC. It yields the protein CASSIGVDYGYTF. The chain uses TRBV19 and TRBJ1-2, with unresolved D. This CDR3 region has 13 residues. Germline CDR1 and CDR2: LNHDA and SQIVND (reference sequence). The ends were cut back, 1 base at V and 3 bases at J, with 6 bases in the middle.